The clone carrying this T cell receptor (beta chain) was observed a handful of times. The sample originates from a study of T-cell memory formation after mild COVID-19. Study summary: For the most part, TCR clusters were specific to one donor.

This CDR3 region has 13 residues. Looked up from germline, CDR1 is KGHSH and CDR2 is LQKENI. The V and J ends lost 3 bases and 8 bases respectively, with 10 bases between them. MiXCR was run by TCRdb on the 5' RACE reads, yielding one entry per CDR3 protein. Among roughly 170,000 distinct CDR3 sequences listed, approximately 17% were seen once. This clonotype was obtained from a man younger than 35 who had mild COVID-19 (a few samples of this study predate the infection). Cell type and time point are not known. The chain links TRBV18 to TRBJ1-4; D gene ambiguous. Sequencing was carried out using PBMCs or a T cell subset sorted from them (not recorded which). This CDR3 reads CASSPVNKEKLFF. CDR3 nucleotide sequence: TGTGCCAGCTCACCGGTTAATAAGGAAAAACTGTTTTTT.